Listed here are 28 T cell receptor beta chains from one sample, sequenced in a study of T cell responses to AZD1222 COVID-19 vaccine. Generated by immunoSEQ multiplex PCR, the TCRdb table keeps only in-frame clones and is missing some. The sample consists of about 150,000 clones, approximately 89% of them appearing once. Specimen: peripheral blood, collected 28 days after the second AZD1222 dose. All receptors come from an adult who received the AZD1222 COVID-19 vaccine.

J is TRBJ1-1 and V is TRBV7-2; D unclear. CDR1 and CDR2 (germline): SGHTA, FQGNSA. With 6 bases removed from V and 3 bases from J, the gap between germline ends came to 14 bases. This CDR3 has 14 residues. DNA for the CDR3: TGTGCCAGCAGTGTAGCAGTGGATTACACTGAAGCTTTCTTT. Translating gives CASSVAVDYTEAFF.

The V and J genes are TRBV19 and TRBJ2-1, with a possible D match to TRBD2 (5 bases). The V and J ends lost 3 bases and 0 bases respectively, with 9 bases between them. In germline, CDR1 is LNHDA, CDR2 SQIVND (reference sequence). This CDR3 spans 15 amino acids. The CDR3 loop is CASSMGARSYNEQFF. For the CDR3, the DNA is TGTGCCAGTAGTATGGGAGCCCGCTCCTACAATGAGCAGTTCTTC.

The chain links TRBV7-8 to TRBJ1-5; a weak D match, TRBD1 (5 bases). Germline V lookup: CDR1 SGHVS, CDR2 FQNEAQ. Trimming removed 4 bases from V and 2 bases from J, with 9 bases in between. The CDR3 is made up of 14 amino acids. CDR3: CASSSGHGNQPQHF. The CDR3, as DNA: TGTGCCAGCAGCTCAGGACACGGCAATCAGCCCCAGCATTTT.

The genes are TRBV4-3 and TRBJ1-1; TRBD1 is a possible D gene (5 bases). In germline, CDR1 is LGHNA, CDR2 YSLEER. The CDR3 consists of 15 residues. The V and J ends lost 4 bases and 7 bases respectively, with 19 bases between them. The CDR3, as DNA: TGCGCCAGCAGCCCGAATTACAGTGGGGGAATTGAAGCTTTCTTT. It specifies CASSPNYSGGIEAFF.

CDR3 loop: CASSLGPIQGSGELFF. CDR3 coding DNA: TGCGCCAGCAGCTTGGGACCGATACAGGGTTCCGGGGAGCTGTTTTTT. The chain recombines TRBV5-1 with TRBJ2-2; maybe TRBD1 (6 bases). The CDR3 extends over 16 amino acids. Trimming took 0 bases from V and 6 from J, leaving 15 bases between them. Germline values: CDR1 SGHRS, CDR2 YFSETQ.

CDR3 DNA: TGTGCCAGCAGTCCAGGACAGCTCCTCTATGGCTACACCTTC. It translates to CASSPGQLLYGYTF. V is TRBV6-5 and J is TRBJ1-2; possible D gene TRBD1, 6 bases. The germline CDR1 and CDR2 sequences are MNHEY and SVGAGI. The V end was cut by 5 bases, the J end by 4 bases, with 14 bases between. CDR3 size: 14 residues.

This chain connects TRBV6-2 or TRBV6-3 to TRBJ1-2; tentatively, D is TRBD1 (5 bases). Trimming cost V 2 bases and J 8 bases, with 12 bases left between them. The CDR3 has 13 residues. CDR1 and CDR2 (germline): MNHEY, SVGEGT. CDR3 bases: TGTGCCAGCAGTTACCCACCAGGGAACGGCTACACCTTC. Translating it yields CASSYPPGNGYTF.

This chain's CDR3 is CASSATGIQPWELFF. The CDR3 nucleotides read TGTGCCAGCAGCGCCACAGGGATCCAACCGTGGGAGCTGTTTTTT. V gene TRBV9 combines with J gene TRBJ2-2; D may be TRBD1 (6 bases). Germline V gene sequence: CDR1 SGDLS, CDR2 YYNGEE. The CDR3 spans 15 residues. Trimming left V 3 bases short and J 9 bases short, with 18 bases between.

The sample holds one count of this clone. V and J are TRBV4-1 and TRBJ1-5; D is possibly TRBD1 (5 bases). V was cut by 1 base and J by 4 bases, with 14 bases left in between. This CDR3 has 16 amino acids. Germline V gives CDR1 MGHRA, CDR2 YSYEKL. The CDR3 here is CASSQVAGRSNQPQHF. The CDR3, as DNA: TGCGCCAGCAGCCAAGTGGCAGGGCGATCGAATCAGCCCCAGCATTTT.

The chain employs TRBV3-1 (or the pseudogene TRBV3-2) and TRBJ2-5; 7 nucleotides line up with TRBD1. The germline gives CDR1 LGHDT, CDR2 YNNKEL (reference sequence). CDR3 length equals 16 residues. Unmatched junction bases numbered 13, after V lost 4 bases and J lost 5 bases. In DNA, the CDR3 is TGTGCCAGCAGCCTTGGTCTACAGGGGAGTTGGGAGACCCAGTACTTC. Protein: CASSLGLQGSWETQYF.

This clone was seen a single time. The chain has TRBV6-2 or TRBV6-3 and TRBJ2-5, with 11 positions matching TRBD2. This CDR3 contains 20 residues. J lost 5 bases, V lost 0 bases, and 17 bases had no gene match. The germline V gene has CDR1 MNHEY and CDR2 SVGEGT. DNA for the CDR3: TGTGCCAGCAGTTACTCGCGGTGGACTAGCGGGCCCACCTGGCGGGAGACCCAGTACTTC. Amino acid sequence: CASSYSRWTSGPTWRETQYF.

This chain connects TRBV5-1 to TRBJ2-1; D perhaps matches TRBD2 (8 bases). Germline V gene lookup returns CDR1 SGHRS and CDR2 YFSETQ. The CDR3 spans 23 residues. The V end lost 3 bases, the J end lost 0 bases, and 34 bases lay between the germline ends. CDR3 sequence reads: CASSSVREGDRVSKRSSYNEQFF. In DNA, the CDR3 is TGCGCCAGCAGCTCCGTTCGGGAGGGAGACAGGGTTTCCAAAAGGAGCTCCTACAATGAGCAGTTCTTC.

V gene TRBV11-3 combines with J gene TRBJ2-1, with D hard to call. Trimming shortened V by 0 bases and J by 1 base, and 10 bases separated the two germline ends. Germline values: CDR1 SGHNT, CDR2 YENEEA. The CDR3 loop spans 16 amino acids. The CDR3 DNA follows: TGTGCCAGCAGCTTAGACGACCCATTTTCCTACAATGAGCAGTTCTTC. Protein product: CASSLDDPFSYNEQFF.

J is TRBJ1-5 and V is TRBV5-1; the match to TRBD1 covers 9 bases. The CDR3 contains 15 residues. CDR1 and CDR2 from the germline V gene are SGHRS and YFSETQ. V was clipped by 4 bases and J by 2 bases; unmatched bases: 4. The CDR3 coding sequence is TGCGCCAGCAGCGCCCGACAGGGGGGCAATCAGCCCCAGCATTTT. Amino acid sequence: CASSARQGGNQPQHF.

The rearrangement links TRBV6-5 to TRBJ1-2, with D unclear. Trimming took off 4 bases at V and 7 bases at J, with 16 bases between the two ends. Germline V lookup: CDR1 MNHEY, CDR2 SVGAGI. CDR3 length: 14 residues. The DNA of the CDR3 is TGTGCCAGCAGTTTGTCAGGTCCGTCTCCTGGCTACACCTTC. Its protein is CASSLSGPSPGYTF.

The V call is TRBV12-3 or TRBV12-4, the J call TRBJ1-6, with a weak D call TRBD1 (6 bases). CDR3 length equals 12 residues. Trimming stripped 6 bases from V and 12 bases from J, with 12 bases between. Here the CDR3 DNA reads TGTGCCAGCAGACAAACAGGGAAACCCCTCCACTTT. Translation: CASRQTGKPLHF.

A few counts support this clone. The V gene is TRBV28, the J gene TRBJ1-5, with 8 bases matching TRBD1. The junction had 19 bases not matched to a gene; V was cut back by 3 bases and J by 3 bases. CDR1 is MDHEN and CDR2 is SYDVKM in the germline V gene. The CDR3 length is 20 residues. The CDR3 region has the DNA TGTGCCAGCAGTTTGTTCGATTTCAGGACAGGGAGGAAAACCAATCAGCCCCAGCATTTT. Amino acids: CASSLFDFRTGRKTNQPQHF.

The chain links TRBV7-6 to TRBJ2-2; D ambiguous. The CDR3 has 12 amino acids. The ends were cut back, 1 base at V and 6 bases at J, with 3 bases in the middle. The germline V gene encodes CDR1 SGHVS and CDR2 FNYEAQ. The CDR3 sequence is CASSLGAGELFF. DNA for the CDR3: TGTGCCAGCAGCTTAGGGGCCGGGGAGCTGTTTTTT.

The rearrangement links TRBV4-3 to TRBJ1-5; D is ambiguous. CDR3 length: 14 residues. Trimming removed 0 bases from V and 4 bases from J, with 7 bases in between. Germline V gene sequence: CDR1 LGHNA, CDR2 YSLEER. In DNA, the CDR3 is TGCGCCAGCAGCCAAGATCTCCGTAATCAGCCCCAGCATTTT. Translated, it gives CASSQDLRNQPQHF.

V is TRBV7-2 and J is TRBJ2-3; TRBD2 agrees at 7 bases. V lost 2 bases to trimming and J lost 8 bases; unmatched junction nucleotides: 7. Germline loops: CDR1 SGHTA, CDR2 FQGNSA. The CDR3 sequence is 14 residues long. CDR3 loop: CASSLSHPGGTQYF. CDR3 DNA: TGTGCCAGCAGCTTATCCCACCCGGGGGGTACGCAGTATTTT.

This clone has a single count. The rearrangement joins TRBV5-1 to TRBJ2-1; TRBD2 aligns across 10 bases. The CDR3 is 16 residues long. CDR1 SGHRS and CDR2 YFSETQ come from the germline V gene. The V gene end was trimmed by 3 bases and the J gene end by 8 bases; junction bases not matched to a gene: 11. The CDR3 DNA reads as TGCGCCAGCAGCTCCGCTCCTAGCGGGAGCGGAGATGAGCAGTTCTTC. Encoded protein: CASSSAPSGSGDEQFF.

The chain combines TRBV5-1 with TRBJ2-2, with a possible D match to TRBD1 (5 bases). The germline CDR1 and CDR2 sequences are SGHRS and YFSETQ. V was clipped by 0 bases and J by 6 bases, with 15 bases between them. There are 16 residues in the CDR3. CDR3 protein: CASSLAGRVGAGELFF. DNA for the CDR3: TGCGCCAGCAGCTTGGCAGGCAGAGTAGGGGCCGGGGAGCTGTTTTTT.

The gene calls are TRBV2 and TRBJ2-7; D gene unclear. The V end was cut by 6 bases, the J end by 3 bases, with 21 bases between. Germline V gives CDR1 SNHLY, CDR2 FYNNEI. This CDR3 spans 16 amino acids. This CDR3 reads CASSPPLALINYEQYF. Written as DNA, the CDR3 is TGTGCCAGCAGCCCGCCACTCGCATTAATTAACTACGAGCAGTACTTC.

The J gene is TRBJ1-5, the V gene TRBV2; D is undetermined. Per germline, CDR1 SNHLY and CDR2 FYNNEI. This CDR3 comprises 16 residues. Trimming left V 2 bases short and J 2 bases short, with 13 bases between. In DNA, the CDR3 is TGTGCCAGCAGTGAAAACCCCTCCACCCGCAATCAGCCCCAGCATTTT. It translates to CASSENPSTRNQPQHF.

The chain employs TRBV19 and TRBJ2-2; TRBD2 matches 8 bases. This CDR3 contains 17 residues. V was clipped by 3 bases and J by 5 bases; unmatched bases: 11. CDR1 is LNHDA and CDR2 is SQIVND in the germline V gene (reference sequence). CDR3 sequence reads: CASSMYSGVSVTGELFF. CDR3 coding DNA: TGTGCCAGTAGTATGTATAGCGGGGTTTCGGTGACCGGGGAGCTGTTTTTT.

The V gene is TRBV7-9, the J gene TRBJ2-5, with TRBD1 matching 9 bases. J lost 1 base, V lost 7 bases, and 7 bases had no gene match. The germline V gene encodes CDR1 SEHNR and CDR2 FQNEAQ (reference sequence). This CDR3 has 15 amino acids. The CDR3 nucleotides are TGTGCCAGCACCCCTGGACAGGGGCGCCAAGAGACCCAGTACTTC. It is translated as CASTPGQGRQETQYF.

The rearrangement links TRBV18 to TRBJ2-1; D gene unclear. Trimming pared 3 bases from V and 2 bases from J, leaving 17 bases between. The CDR3 length is 17 residues. Germline values: CDR1 KGHSH, CDR2 LQKENI. Here the CDR3 reads CASSPKFNPGPYNEQFF. CDR3 sequence (DNA): TGTGCCAGCTCACCGAAATTCAACCCTGGCCCCTACAATGAGCAGTTCTTC. Filled out from reference TRBV18 and TRBJ2-1, the complete variable domain reads NAGVMQNPRHLVRRRGQEARLRCSPMKGHSHVYWYRQLPEEGLKFMVYLQKENIIDESGMPKERFSAEFPKEGPSILRIQQVVRGDSAAYFCASSPKFNPGPYNEQFFGPGTRLTVL.

In DNA form, the CDR3 reads TGTGCCAGCAGCTTAAGCATGGTTGCTGAAGCTTTCTTT. It translates to CASSLSMVAEAFF. The chain has TRBV7-9 and TRBJ1-1; D is unresolved. The germline V and J ends were trimmed by 2 bases and 6 bases, with 10 bases remaining between them. This CDR3 has 13 residues. The germline V gene has CDR1 SEHNR and CDR2 FQNEAQ (reference sequence).